This T cell receptor (beta chain) was sequenced during a study of cytomegalovirus exposure and HLA in healthy donors. Findings of the study overall: An assumption of roughly uniform sequencing depth across donors underlay the presence/absence analyses. Trimming of TCR beta V- and J-genes showed a link, identified in a later analysis, to a missense DCLRE1C variant.

In its sample, this clone was seen a few times. Its antigen remains unidentified. A multiplex PCR was run with 60 Vbeta primers and 13 Jbeta primers. Using immunoSEQ multiplex PCR, the repertoire was profiled, and TCRdb retains in-frame clones only, with some absent. Of roughly 120,000 clones listed, approximately 72% are singletons. CDR1 is SGHRS and CDR2 is YFSETQ in the germline V gene. V gave up 2 bases and J gave up 7 bases; unmatched junction bases: 3. CDR3 length: 15 amino acids. The chain carries TRBV5-1 and TRBJ1-4; 12 bases align to TRBD1. Input material: PBMCs. The sequence came from a middle-aged woman in good health and CMV-seropositive. The chain's CDR3 is CASSFGTGGSEKLFF. The DNA of the CDR3 is TGCGCCAGCAGCTTCGGGACAGGGGGCAGTGAAAAACTGTTTTTT.